These 15 T cell receptor beta chains were all obtained from the same sample, sequenced in a study of cytomegalovirus exposure and HLA in healthy donors. TCRdb's table, derived via immunoSEQ multiplex PCR, lists solely in-frame clones and lacks some. The sample consists of some 190,000 clones, more than 70% of them appearing once. Sequenced material: PBMCs. Every receptor here comes from a woman under 30 in good health and CMV-seronegative.

About this clone itself: Other DNA sequences in the sample encode the same CDR3. The rearrangement joins TRBV29-1 to TRBJ2-4; a possible D gene is TRBD1 (6 bases). The germline V gene has CDR1 SQVTM and CDR2 ANQGSEA. CDR3 length equals 14 residues. Trimming removed 6 bases at V and 0 bases at J, with 12 bases between. The CDR3 DNA is TGCAGCGTCACAGGGCGGCTAGCCAAAAACATTCAGTACTTC. Protein: CSVTGRLAKNIQYF.

The chain carries TRBV27 and TRBJ2-3; D is undetermined. The CDR3 is made up of 12 amino acids. V gave up 3 bases and J gave up 8 bases, with 9 bases separating them. Per the germline V gene, CDR1 is MNHEY and CDR2 is SMNVEV (reference sequence). The CDR3 spells CASSLLGSTQYF. DNA for the CDR3: TGTGCCAGCAGTTTGCTAGGCTCTACGCAGTATTTT.

This rearrangement joins TRBV27 to TRBJ2-2; 8 positions agree with TRBD2. The CDR3 is 22 residues long. Germline V gene sequence: CDR1 MNHEY, CDR2 SMNVEV (reference sequence). V shed 1 base and J 0 bases; nucleotides not matched to a gene: 19. In DNA, the CDR3 is TGTGCCAGCAGTTTATTTTACGCCCCTATTAAAACGGGACTAGCGAACACCGGGGAGCTGTTTTTT. This gives the protein CASSLFYAPIKTGLANTGELFF.

The chain joins TRBV9 to TRBJ1-1, with unresolved D. CDR3 length: 15 amino acids. CDR1 and CDR2 from the germline V gene are SGDLS and YYNGEE. Trimming took off 0 bases at V and 1 base at J, with 10 bases between the two ends. CDR3 in DNA: TGTGCCAGCAGCGTAGGCGCGGGAGGGAACACTGAAGCTTTCTTT. Translated, it gives CASSVGAGGNTEAFF.

The chain recombines TRBV6-1 with TRBJ1-2; 8 bases line up with TRBD1. The CDR3 runs to 16 residues. Germline CDR1 and CDR2: MNHNS and SASEGT. V trimming: 2 bases; J trimming: 4 bases; junction bases outside the gene matches: 9. The CDR3 reads CASSEQGRDRGYGYTF. As DNA, the CDR3 is TGTGCCAGCAGTGAACAAGGGCGAGACAGGGGCTATGGCTACACCTTC.

The rearrangement uses TRBV7-8 and TRBJ1-5; 10 nucleotides line up with TRBD1. The germline CDR1 and CDR2 sequences are SGHVS and FQNEAQ. Trimming at V came to 5 bases and at J to 2 bases, leaving 3 bases not matched to a gene. The CDR3 contains 15 residues. The CDR3 loop reads CASSPGTGGNQPQHF. CDR3 DNA: TGTGCCAGCAGCCCGGGGACAGGGGGCAATCAGCCCCAGCATTTT.

This CDR3 is CAWSGARGGQFGTDTQYF. The CDR3 DNA is TGTGCCTGGAGCGGGGCGCGGGGGGGCCAGTTTGGCACAGATACGCAGTATTTT. V is TRBV30 and J is TRBJ2-3, with 9 bases aligning to TRBD2. The CDR3 covers 18 residues. The trim removed 3 bases at V and 1 base at J, leaving 14 bases unmatched. CDR1 is GTSNPN and CDR2 is SVGIG in the germline V gene (reference sequence).

The chain employs TRBV12-5 and TRBJ1-5; 7 bases match TRBD1. V lost 3 bases to trimming and J lost 1 base; unmatched junction nucleotides: 12. In germline, CDR1 is LGHNT, CDR2 FRNRAP. The CDR3 totals 18 residues. CDR3 bases: TGTGCTAGTGGTTTCGCCACGACAGGGTACGTGAGCAATCAGCCCCAGCATTTT. This encodes CASGFATTGYVSNQPQHF.

V is TRBV7-2 and J is TRBJ2-2; D might be TRBD2 (6 bases). The CDR3 runs 15 residues. With 0 bases removed from V and 2 bases from J, the gap between germline ends came to 7 bases. Germline V CDR1 and CDR2: SGHTA, FQGNSA. CDR3 nucleotides: TGTGCCAGCAGCTTAGCGGAGGGTAACACCGGGGAGCTGTTTTTT. Protein sequence: CASSLAEGNTGELFF.

This clone has just a few counts. The chain recombines TRBV28 with TRBJ1-1, with D perhaps matching TRBD1 (5 bases). Germline-derived CDR1 and CDR2 are MDHEN and SYDVKM. V was shortened by 4 bases and J by 11 bases, with 11 bases between the two germline ends. The CDR3 is 11 residues long. Written as DNA, the CDR3 is TGTGCCAGCAGTTGGAGGGAGGGGGCTTTCTTT. This codes for CASSWREGAFF.

The rearrangement joins TRBV7-9 to TRBJ2-7; no firm D call. CDR1 is SEHNR and CDR2 is FQNEAQ in the germline V gene (reference sequence). V gave up 1 base and J gave up 3 bases, with 10 bases separating them. The CDR3 has 14 residues. The DNA for the CDR3 is TGTGCCAGCAGCTTAGTCCCCCATTTCTACGAGCAGTACTTC. It is translated as CASSLVPHFYEQYF.

The chain recombines TRBV25-1 with TRBJ2-3, with 7 bases identical to TRBD2. The CDR3 extends over 17 amino acids. Trimming at V came to 2 bases and at J to 3 bases, leaving 11 bases not matched to a gene. The germline gives CDR1 MGHDK, CDR2 SYGVNS. The CDR3 here is CASSEGWDYRPTDTQYF. CDR3 DNA: TGTGCCAGCAGTGAAGGTTGGGACTATCGCCCGACAGATACGCAGTATTTT.

This clone was observed a few times. V gene TRBV29-1 combines with J gene TRBJ1-2; no firm D call. Per the germline V gene, CDR1 is SQVTM and CDR2 is ANQGSEA. This CDR3 has 11 residues. Trimming took off 3 bases at V and 8 bases at J, with 10 bases between the two ends. The CDR3 nucleotides are TGCAGCGTTGAGGCCGTCGGGGGCTACACCTTC. As protein: CSVEAVGGYTF.

The chain combines TRBV27 with TRBJ2-1; 9 nucleotides match TRBD2. There are 17 residues in the CDR3. Per germline, CDR1 MNHEY and CDR2 SMNVEV (reference sequence). The junction had 7 bases not matched to a gene; V was cut back by 4 bases and J by 0 bases. Here the CDR3 DNA reads TGTGCCAGCAGTTCCCTCCCGACTAGCGGCTCCTACAATGAGCAGTTCTTC. Its translation is CASSSLPTSGSYNEQFF.

This sequence joins TRBV5-4 and TRBJ1-3, with a possible D match to TRBD1 (5 bases). Germline V gives CDR1 SGHNT, CDR2 YYREEE (reference sequence). V dropped 2 bases and J dropped 0 bases, with 12 bases sitting between them. This CDR3 spans 16 amino acids. CDR3 DNA sequence: TGTGCCAGCAGCTTTGAACAGGCTCTCTCTGGAAACACCATATATTTT. Residues: CASSFEQALSGNTIYF.